This T cell receptor beta chain came from a study of beta chain features in type 1 diabetes. CDR3 length: 14 amino acids. Germline assignment: CDR1 SEHNR and CDR2 FQNEAQ (reference sequence). V was clipped by 4 bases and J by 5 bases; unmatched bases: 6. Sequencing targeted expressed TCRB transcripts, as all isolated RNA had been reverse transcribed. Repertoires were generated with immunoSEQ multiplex PCR, while TCRdb's copy carries only in-frame clones and drops some. Among some 220,000 clones listed, 11% were seen once. Study conclusions and caveats: It was among patients, rather than healthy donors, that naive, central memory and Treg TCRB repertoires appeared more similar.

This clone appeared a few times. Its target is not known. This receptor was identified in a young man in good health. The material sequenced was central memory CD4+ T cells from blood. The V gene is TRBV7-9, the J gene TRBJ1-1; TRBD1 matches at 8 bases. Written as DNA, the CDR3 is TGTGCCAGCAGCTCCAGGGGGCCGGGGACTGAAGCTTTCTTT. Translating gives CASSSRGPGTEAFF.